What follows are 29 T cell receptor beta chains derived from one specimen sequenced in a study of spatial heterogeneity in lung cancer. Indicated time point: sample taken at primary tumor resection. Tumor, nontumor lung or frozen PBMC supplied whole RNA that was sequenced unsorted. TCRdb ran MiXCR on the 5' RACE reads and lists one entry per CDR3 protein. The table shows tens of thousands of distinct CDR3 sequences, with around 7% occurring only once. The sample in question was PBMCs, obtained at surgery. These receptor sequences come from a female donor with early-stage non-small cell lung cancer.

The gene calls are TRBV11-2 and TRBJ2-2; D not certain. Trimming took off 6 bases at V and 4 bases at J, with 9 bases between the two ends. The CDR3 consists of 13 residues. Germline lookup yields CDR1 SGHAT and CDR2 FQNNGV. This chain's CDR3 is CASSSLRTGELFF. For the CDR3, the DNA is TGTGCCAGCAGTTCTTTGCGCACCGGGGAGCTGTTTTTT.

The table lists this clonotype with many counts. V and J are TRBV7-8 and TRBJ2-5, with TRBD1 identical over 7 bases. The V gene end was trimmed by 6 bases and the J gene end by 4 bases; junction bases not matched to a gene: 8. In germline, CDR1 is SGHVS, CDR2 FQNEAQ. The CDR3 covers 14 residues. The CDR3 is CASRHRGRVETQYF. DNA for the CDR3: TGTGCCAGCAGACACAGGGGCCGGGTAGAGACCCAGTACTTC. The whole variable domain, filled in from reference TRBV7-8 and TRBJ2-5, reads GAGVSQSPRYKVAKRGQDVALRCDPISGHVSLFWYQQALGQGPEFLTYFQNEAQLDKSGLPSDRFFAERPEGSVSTLKIQRTQQEDSAVYLCASRHRGRVETQYFGPGTRLLVL.

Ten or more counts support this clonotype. The CDR3: CSYYSLNNEQFF. In DNA, the CDR3 is TGCAGTTACTACTCTCTAAACAATGAGCAGTTCTTC. The genes are TRBV20-1 and TRBJ2-1; the D is unclear. Looked up from germline, CDR1 is DFQATT and CDR2 is SNEGSKA (reference sequence). The V gene lost 8 bases and the J gene lost 5 bases, with 13 bases spanning the gap. The CDR3 sequence is 12 residues long.

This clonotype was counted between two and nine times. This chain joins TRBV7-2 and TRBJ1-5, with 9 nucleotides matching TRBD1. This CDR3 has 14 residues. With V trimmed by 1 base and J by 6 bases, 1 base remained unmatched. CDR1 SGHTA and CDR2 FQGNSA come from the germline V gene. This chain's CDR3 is CASSLGTGVQPQHF. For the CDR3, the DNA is TGTGCCAGCAGCTTAGGGACAGGGGTTCAGCCCCAGCATTTT.

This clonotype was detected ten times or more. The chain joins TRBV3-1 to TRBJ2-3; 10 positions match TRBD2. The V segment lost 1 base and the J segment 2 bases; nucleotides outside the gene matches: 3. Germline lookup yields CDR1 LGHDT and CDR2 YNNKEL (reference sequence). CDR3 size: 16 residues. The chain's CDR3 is CASSQASGGFTDTQYF. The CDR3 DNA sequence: TGTGCCAGCAGCCAAGCTAGCGGGGGATTCACAGATACGCAGTATTTT.

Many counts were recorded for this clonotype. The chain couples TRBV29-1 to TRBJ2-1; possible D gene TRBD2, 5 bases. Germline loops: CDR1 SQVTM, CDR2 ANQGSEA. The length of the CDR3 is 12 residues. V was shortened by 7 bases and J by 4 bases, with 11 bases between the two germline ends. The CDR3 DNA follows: TGCAGCGGAACCGGGGAGTACAATGAGCAGTTCTTC. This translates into CSGTGEYNEQFF.

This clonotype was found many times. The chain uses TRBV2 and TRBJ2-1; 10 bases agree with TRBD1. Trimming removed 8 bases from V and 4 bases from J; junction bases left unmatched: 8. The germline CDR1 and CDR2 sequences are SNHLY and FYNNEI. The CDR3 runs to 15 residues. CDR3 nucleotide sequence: TGTGCCAGCCACCTTGGGACAGGGGCGTACAATGAGCAGTTCTTC. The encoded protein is CASHLGTGAYNEQFF.

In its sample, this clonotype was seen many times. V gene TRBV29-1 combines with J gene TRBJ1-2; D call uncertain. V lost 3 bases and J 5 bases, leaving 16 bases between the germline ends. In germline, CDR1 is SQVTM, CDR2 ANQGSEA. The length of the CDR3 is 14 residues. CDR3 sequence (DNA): TGCAGCGTTGACGCTGACGGATCGAGGTATGGCTACACCTTC. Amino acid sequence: CSVDADGSRYGYTF. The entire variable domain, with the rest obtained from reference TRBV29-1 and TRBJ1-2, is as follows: SAVISQKPSRDICQRGTSLTIQCQVDSQVTMMFWYRQQPGQSLTLIATANQGSEATYESGFVIDKFPISRPNLTFSTLTVSNMSPEDSSIYLCSVDADGSRYGYTFGSGTRLTVV.

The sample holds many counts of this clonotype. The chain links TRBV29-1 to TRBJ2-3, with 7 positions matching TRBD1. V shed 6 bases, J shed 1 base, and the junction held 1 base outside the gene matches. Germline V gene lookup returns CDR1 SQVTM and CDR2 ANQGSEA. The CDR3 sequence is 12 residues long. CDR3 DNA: TGCAGCGTCGACAGGGGCACAGATACGCAGTATTTT. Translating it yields CSVDRGTDTQYF.

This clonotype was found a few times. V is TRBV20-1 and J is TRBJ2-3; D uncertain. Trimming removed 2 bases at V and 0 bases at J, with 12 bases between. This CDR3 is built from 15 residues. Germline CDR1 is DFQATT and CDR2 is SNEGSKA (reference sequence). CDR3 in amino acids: CSARYRSLSTDTQYF. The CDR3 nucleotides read TGCAGTGCTAGATATAGGTCCTTGAGCACAGATACGCAGTATTTT.

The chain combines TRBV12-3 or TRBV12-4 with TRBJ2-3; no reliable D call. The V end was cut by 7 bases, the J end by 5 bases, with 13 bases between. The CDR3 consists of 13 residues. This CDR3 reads CASIDNLVDTQYF. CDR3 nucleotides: TGTGCCAGCATCGACAATTTGGTAGATACGCAGTATTTT.

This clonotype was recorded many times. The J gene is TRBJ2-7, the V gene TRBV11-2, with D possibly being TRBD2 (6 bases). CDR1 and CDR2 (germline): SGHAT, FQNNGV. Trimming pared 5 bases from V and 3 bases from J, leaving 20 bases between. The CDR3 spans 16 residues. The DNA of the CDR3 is TGTGCCAGCAGCCCCCGACCCGGGACGGGACTCTACGAGCAGTACTTC. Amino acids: CASSPRPGTGLYEQYF.

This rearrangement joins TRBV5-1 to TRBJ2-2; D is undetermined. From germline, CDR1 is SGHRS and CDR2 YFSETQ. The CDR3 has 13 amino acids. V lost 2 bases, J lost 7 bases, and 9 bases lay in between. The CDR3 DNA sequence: TGCGCCAGCAGCTTAAGGGCGGACGGGGAGCTGTTTTTT. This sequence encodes CASSLRADGELFF.

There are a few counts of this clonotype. As DNA, the CDR3 is TGTGCCAGCAGCTTATGGCAGACCAAAAACATTCAGTACTTC. It codes for CASSLWQTKNIQYF. This chain joins TRBV7-3 and TRBJ2-4; D gene ambiguous. Trimming shortened V by 2 bases and J by 2 bases, and 7 bases separated the two germline ends. This CDR3 is 14 amino acids long. CDR1 and CDR2 from the germline V gene are SGHTA and FQGTGA.

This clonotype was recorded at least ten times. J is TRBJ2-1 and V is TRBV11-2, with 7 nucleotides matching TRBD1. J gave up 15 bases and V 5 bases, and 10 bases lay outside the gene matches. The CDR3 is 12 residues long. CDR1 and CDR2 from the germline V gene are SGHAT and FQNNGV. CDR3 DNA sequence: TGTGCCAGCAGCCACTTTAGGGGGCCGCCGTTCTTC. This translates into CASSHFRGPPFF. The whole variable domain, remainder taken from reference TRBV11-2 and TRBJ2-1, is EAGVAQSPRYKIIEKRQSVAFWCNPISGHATLYWYQQILGQGPKLLIQFQNNGVVDDSQLPKDRFSAERLKGVDSTLKIQPAKLEDSAVYLCASSHFRGPPFFGPGTRLTVL.

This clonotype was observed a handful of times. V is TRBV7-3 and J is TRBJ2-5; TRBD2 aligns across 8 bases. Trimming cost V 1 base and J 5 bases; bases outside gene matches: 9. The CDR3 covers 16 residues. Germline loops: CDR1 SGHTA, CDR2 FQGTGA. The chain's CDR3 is CASSLMPGGAGETQYF. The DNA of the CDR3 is TGTGCCAGCAGCTTAATGCCCGGGGGGGCAGGGGAGACCCAGTACTTC. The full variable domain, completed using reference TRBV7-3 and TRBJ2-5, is GAGVSQTPSNKVTEKGKYVELRCDPISGHTALYWYRQSLGQGPEFLIYFQGTGAADDSGLPNDRFFAVRPEGSVSTLKIQRTERGDSAVYLCASSLMPGGAGETQYFGPGTRLLVL.

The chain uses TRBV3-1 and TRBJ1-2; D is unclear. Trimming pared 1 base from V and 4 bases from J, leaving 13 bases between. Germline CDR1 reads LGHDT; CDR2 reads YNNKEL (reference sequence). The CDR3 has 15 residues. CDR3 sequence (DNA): TGTGCCAGCAGCCAAGTTGCACAGACTACCTATGGCTACACCTTC. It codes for CASSQVAQTTYGYTF.

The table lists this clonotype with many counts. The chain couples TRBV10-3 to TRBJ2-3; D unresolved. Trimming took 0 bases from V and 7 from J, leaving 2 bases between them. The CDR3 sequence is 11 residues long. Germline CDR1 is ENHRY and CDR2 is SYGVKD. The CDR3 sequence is CAISESYTQYF. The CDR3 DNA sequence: TGTGCCATCAGTGAGTCTTATACGCAGTATTTT.

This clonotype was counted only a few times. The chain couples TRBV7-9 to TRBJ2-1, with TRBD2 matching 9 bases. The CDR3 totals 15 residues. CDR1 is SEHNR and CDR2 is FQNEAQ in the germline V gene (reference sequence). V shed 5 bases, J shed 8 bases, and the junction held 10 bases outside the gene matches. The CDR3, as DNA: TGTGCCAGCAGCCCTGGGACTAGCCAGAGGGATGAGCAGTTCTTC. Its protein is CASSPGTSQRDEQFF.

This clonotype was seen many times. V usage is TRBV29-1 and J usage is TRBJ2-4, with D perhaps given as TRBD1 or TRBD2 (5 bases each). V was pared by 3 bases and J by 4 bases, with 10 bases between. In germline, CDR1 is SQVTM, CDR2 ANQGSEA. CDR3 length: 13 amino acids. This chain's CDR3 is CSVEGDLKNIQYF. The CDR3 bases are TGCAGCGTTGAGGGGGACCTAAAAAACATTCAGTACTTC.

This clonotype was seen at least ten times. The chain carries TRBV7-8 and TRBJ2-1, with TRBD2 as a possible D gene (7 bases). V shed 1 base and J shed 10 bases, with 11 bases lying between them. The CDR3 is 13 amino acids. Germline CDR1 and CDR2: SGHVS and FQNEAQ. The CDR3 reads CASSLEGGGEQFF. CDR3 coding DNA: TGTGCCAGCAGCTTAGAAGGGGGAGGGGAGCAGTTCTTC.

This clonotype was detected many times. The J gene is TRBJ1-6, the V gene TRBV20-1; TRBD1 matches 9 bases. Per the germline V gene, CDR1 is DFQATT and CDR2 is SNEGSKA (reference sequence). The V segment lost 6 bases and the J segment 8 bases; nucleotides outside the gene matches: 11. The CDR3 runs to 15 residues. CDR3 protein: CSAQKEGTGYSPLHF. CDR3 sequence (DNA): TGCAGTGCCCAAAAAGAAGGGACAGGGTATTCACCCCTCCACTTT.

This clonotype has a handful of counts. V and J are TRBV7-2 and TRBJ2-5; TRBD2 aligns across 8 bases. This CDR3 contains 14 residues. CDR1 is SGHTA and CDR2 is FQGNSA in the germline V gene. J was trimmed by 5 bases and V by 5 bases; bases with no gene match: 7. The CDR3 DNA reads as TGTGCCAGCAGCGAAGTAGCGGGGCGGGAGACCCAGTACTTC. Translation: CASSEVAGRETQYF.

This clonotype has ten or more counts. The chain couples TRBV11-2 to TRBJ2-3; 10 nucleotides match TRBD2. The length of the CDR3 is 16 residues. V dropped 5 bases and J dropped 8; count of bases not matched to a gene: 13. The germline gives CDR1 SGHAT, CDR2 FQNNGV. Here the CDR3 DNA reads TGTGCCAGCAGCGCCCGGGGAGCGGGGGGGCAGAGTACGCAGTATTTT. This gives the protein CASSARGAGGQSTQYF.

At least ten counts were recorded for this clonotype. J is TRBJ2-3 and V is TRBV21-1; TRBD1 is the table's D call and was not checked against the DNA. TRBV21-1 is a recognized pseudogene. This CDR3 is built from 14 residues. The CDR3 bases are TGTGCCAGCAGCAGACCAGGGGGACTCCCCCTAGCGTATTTT. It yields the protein CASSRPGGLPLAYF.

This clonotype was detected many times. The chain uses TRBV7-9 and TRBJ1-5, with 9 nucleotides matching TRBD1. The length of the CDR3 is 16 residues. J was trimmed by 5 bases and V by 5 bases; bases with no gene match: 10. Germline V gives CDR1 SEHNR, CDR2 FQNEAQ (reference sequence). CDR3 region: CASSITGTGPHQPQHF. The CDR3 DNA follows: TGTGCCAGCAGCATCACCGGGACAGGGCCGCATCAGCCCCAGCATTTT.

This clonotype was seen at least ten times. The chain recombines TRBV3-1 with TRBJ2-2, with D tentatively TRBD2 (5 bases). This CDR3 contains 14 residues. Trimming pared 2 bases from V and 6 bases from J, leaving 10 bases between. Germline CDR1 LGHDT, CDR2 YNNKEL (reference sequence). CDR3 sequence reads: CASSQIASSGELFF. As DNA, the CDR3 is TGTGCCAGCAGCCAAATAGCTAGCTCCGGGGAGCTGTTTTTT.

The CDR3 nucleotides are TGTGCCAGCAGCTCTGGAGGGGGATCACTTGAAGCTTTCTTT. It codes for CASSSGGGSLEAFF. The rearrangement links TRBV2 to TRBJ1-1; tentatively, D is TRBD1 (6 bases). V was shortened by 6 bases and J by 7 bases, with 18 bases between the two germline ends. Germline CDR1 and CDR2: SNHLY and FYNNEI. This CDR3 is 14 amino acids long. Full variable domain (missing parts from reference TRBV2 and TRBJ1-1): EPEVTQTPSHQVTQMGQEVILRCVPISNHLYFYWYRQILGQKVEFLVSFYNNEISEKSEIFDDQFSVERPDGSNFTLKIRSTKLEDSAMYFCASSSGGGSLEAFFGQGTRLTVV.

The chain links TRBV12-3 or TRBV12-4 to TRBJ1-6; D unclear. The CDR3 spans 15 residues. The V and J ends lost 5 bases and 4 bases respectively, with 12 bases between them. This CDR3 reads CASSMDFVYNSPLHF. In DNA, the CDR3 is TGTGCCAGCAGTATGGATTTTGTTTATAATTCACCCCTCCACTTT.